This entry is about one T cell receptor beta chain. This specimen comes from a study of blood T cell repertoires in COVID-19. As for the study in general: Samples taken during acute and convalescent COVID-19 were collected in the United States, Italy and Spain. The cDNA or gDNA used as material had been derived from T cells, B-cell-depleted T cells, or PBMCs.

Germline CDR1 reads KGHSH; CDR2 reads LQKENI. CDR3 size: 15 residues. Trimming cost V 3 bases and J 4 bases; bases outside gene matches: 6. The method was immunoSEQ multiplex PCR; TCRdb's version includes in-frame clones alone and lacks a portion of them. The table lists about 160,000 clones, 85% of them singletons, with roughly 3% in the top ten. The rearrangement joins TRBV18 to TRBJ1-3; 7 nucleotides line up with TRBD1. The receptor comes from a human donor with acute or convalescent COVID-19. The donor label of this sample is uncertain. Sequenced material: peripheral blood. CDR3 region: CASSPRDSPGNTIYF. The CDR3 DNA reads TGTGCCAGCTCACCGCGGGACAGCCCAGGAAACACCATATATTTT.